This T cell receptor (beta chain) was found in a study of T cell repertoires in cytomegalovirus infection. Study-level information: In public TCR beta signatures, there were indications of both CMV infection and matching HLA type.

In the case of this clonotype: Its antigen remains unknown.

J lost 8 bases, V lost 2 bases, and 3 bases had no gene match. Germline CDR1 SGHVS, CDR2 FQNEAQ. The CDR3 consists of 13 residues. TCRdb called the reads again in MiXCR, with one record for every CDR3 protein. The sample has around 430,000 distinct CDR3 sequences, about 39% seen once; the top ten hold roughly two fifths. The clonotype comes from a human donor in good health (CMV status not recorded). Some clones in this sample may be carry-over from other donors' samples. This specimen was cultured PBMCs, taken from culture after CMV antigen stimulation. V and J are TRBV7-8 and TRBJ1-2; 9 bases agree with TRBD1. CDR3 sequence: CASSLNRGQGYTF. DNA for the CDR3: TGTGCCAGCAGCTTAAACAGGGGGCAGGGCTACACCTTC.